This T cell receptor beta chain was observed in a study of blood T cell repertoires in COVID-19. As for the study in general: The United States, Italy and Spain were the sources of the acute and convalescent COVID-19 samples. In each case, the material was cDNA or gDNA derived from T cells, B-cell-depleted T cells, or PBMCs.

Study processing details: Amplification of reference gene primers provided the estimated nucleated cell counts. TCRdb keeps only in-frame clones here, not all; method: immunoSEQ multiplex PCR. The V and J calls and clone size come from that table; D and trimming were worked out from the DNA. The sample includes around 140,000 clones, 89% of them seen just once. This CDR3 contains 17 residues. The germline CDR1 and CDR2 sequences are SGHRS and YFSETQ. Between the trimmed V and J ends, which lost 4 bases and 0 bases, there was a span of 19 bases. This clone was seen a single time. This rearrangement joins TRBV5-1 to TRBJ1-1; D ambiguous. Material: peripheral blood. This sequence was found in a human donor in a cohort sampled during active COVID-19. In nucleotides, the CDR3 is TGCGCCAGCAGCCTGACTATTGGGATGGGAGTGAACACTGAAGCTTTCTTT. This translates into CASSLTIGMGVNTEAFF.